The clone carrying this T cell receptor beta chain appeared many times. This entry belongs to a study of human T cells and chemical hapten exposure. TCRdb reprocessed the RACE reads with MiXCR, giving one entry per CDR3 protein. This table has approximately 180,000 distinct CDR3 sequences, 25% to 30% appearing once. The CDR3 is 14 residues long. Germline lookup yields CDR1 ENHRY and CDR2 SYGVKD. J lost 2 bases, V lost 7 bases, and 3 bases had no gene match. As to time point: pre-sensitization, week 0. The treatment here: therapeutic diphenylcyclopropenone sensitization with weekly scalp DPC. Here the sequenced sample was whole blood, taken in connection with sensitization to the hapten diphenylcyclopropenone (DPC). The receptor was isolated from a woman between 25 and 40 years old with alopecia areata. Some clones in this sample may be carry-over from other donors' samples. The V gene is TRBV10-3, the J gene TRBJ2-3, with 10 bases fitting TRBD2. The CDR3 protein is CAITSGRDTDTQYF. The DNA for the CDR3 is TGTGCCATCACGAGCGGGAGGGACACAGATACGCAGTATTTT.